The 5 T cell receptor beta chains listed next were all sequenced from one sample in a study of cytomegalovirus exposure and HLA in healthy donors. The study ran its PCR with 60 Vbeta and 13 Jbeta primers. The assay was immunoSEQ multiplex PCR, and TCRdb's table has in-frame clones only and misses some. The table includes around 190,000 clones, roughly four fifths detected once. Sequencing was performed on PBMCs. These receptors were obtained from a man between 18 and 35 years old in good health and CMV-seronegative.

This rearrangement joins TRBV28 to TRBJ1-5; unclear D gene. Germline CDR1 reads MDHEN; CDR2 reads SYDVKM. V was clipped by 5 bases and J by 7 bases, with 6 bases between them. The CDR3 spans 11 residues. Written as DNA, the CDR3 is TGTGCCAGCAGTCGCGGCCAGCCCCAGCATTTT. Amino acid sequence: CASSRGQPQHF.

The V call is TRBV7-3, the J call TRBJ2-3; maybe TRBD2 (5 bases). V was shortened by 1 base and J by 3 bases, with 5 bases between the two germline ends. The CDR3 consists of 13 residues. Germline-derived CDR1 and CDR2 are SGHTA and FQGTGA. The CDR3 loop reads CASSLRLTDTQYF. CDR3 nucleotide sequence: TGTGCCAGCAGCTTAAGACTAACAGATACGCAGTATTTT.

This clone has just a few counts. V gene TRBV9 combines with J gene TRBJ2-2; possible D gene TRBD1, 6 bases. Trimming removed 3 bases at V and 3 bases at J, with 15 bases between. This CDR3 comprises 16 residues. Germline-derived CDR1 and CDR2 are SGDLS and YYNGEE. The CDR3 sequence is CASSGPQGLDTGELFF. DNA of the CDR3: TGTGCCAGCAGCGGACCACAGGGATTGGACACCGGGGAGCTGTTTTTT.

The chain is built from TRBV7-9 and TRBJ1-1, with TRBD1 matching 7 bases. The V gene's germline CDR1 is SEHNR and CDR2 FQNEAQ (reference sequence). After removal of 5 bases from V and 1 base from J, the junction contained 7 bases not matched to a gene. This CDR3 is 15 amino acids long. The CDR3 region has the DNA TGTGCCAGCAGCCCCACGGGACAGTGGAACACTGAAGCTTTCTTT. Translation gives CASSPTGQWNTEAFF.

This clone is a singleton in its sample. The CDR3 coding sequence is TGTGCCTGGAGTCGACTAGCGGGAAACACAGATACGCAGTATTTT. Its protein is CAWSRLAGNTDTQYF. This chain joins TRBV30 and TRBJ2-3, with 11 bases aligning to TRBD2. The CDR3 is made up of 15 amino acids. After removal of 2 bases from V and 2 bases from J, the junction contained 3 bases not matched to a gene. The germline CDR1 and CDR2 sequences are GTSNPN and SVGIG (reference sequence).